This is a list of T cell receptor beta chains from one sample in a study of blood T cell repertoires in COVID-19. TCRdb's table, derived via immunoSEQ multiplex PCR, lists solely in-frame clones and lacks some. The data show hundreds of thousands of clones, roughly 83% seen once. Input material: peripheral blood. The source of these receptors is a middle-aged man with acute or convalescent COVID-19. Both conserved end residues are part of each CDR3. D genes are given only for firm matches. The size of a clone is reported for some rows only, either as once, few or many, or as a class for expanded clones.

CDR3aa: CASKRGGGDQETQYF
CDR3nt: TGTGCCAGCAAAAGGGGTGGAGGGGACCAAGAGACCCAGTACTTC
d_gene: NA
j_gene: TRBJ2-5
v_gene: TRBV6-5
abundance: NA

CDR3aa: CASSSPDRRNEQFF
CDR3nt: TGTGCCAGCAGCTCCCCGGACAGACGAAATGAGCAGTTCTTC
d_gene: NA
j_gene: TRBJ2-1
v_gene: TRBV7-9
abundance: few

CDR3aa: CASSYSGTSGTYNEQFF
CDR3nt: TGTGCCAGCAGCTATTCTGGGACTAGCGGGACCTACAATGAGCAGTTCTTC
d_gene: TRBD2
j_gene: TRBJ2-1
v_gene: TRBV2
abundance: NA

CDR3aa: CASSSRDRVGYTF
CDR3nt: TGTGCCAGCAGCTCCCGGGACAGGGTTGGCTACACCTTC
d_gene: TRBD1
j_gene: TRBJ1-2
v_gene: TRBV5-8
abundance: NA

CDR3aa: CASSLRGPGDPEAFF
CDR3nt: TGTGCCAGCAGCTTAAGAGGACCAGGGGACCCTGAAGCTTTCTTT
d_gene: NA
j_gene: TRBJ1-1
v_gene: TRBV7-3
abundance: NA

CDR3aa: CASSRGGTYNEQFF
CDR3nt: TGTGCCAGCAGCCGGGGCGGGACCTACAATGAGCAGTTCTTC
d_gene: NA
j_gene: TRBJ2-1
v_gene: TRBV5-8
abundance: NA

CDR3aa: CASSDRAGNTEAFF
CDR3nt: TGTGCCAGCAGTGACCGCGCTGGGAACACTGAAGCTTTCTTT
d_gene: NA
j_gene: TRBJ1-1
v_gene: TRBV25-1
abundance: NA

CDR3aa: CASRLGTGSSGYTF
CDR3nt: TGTGCCAGCAGACTCGGGACAGGGAGTTCCGGCTACACCTTC
d_gene: TRBD1
j_gene: TRBJ1-2
v_gene: TRBV6-5
abundance: NA

CDR3aa: CASSIGGVWAEAFF
CDR3nt: TGTGCCAGTAGTATAGGCGGGGTATGGGCTGAAGCTTTCTTT
d_gene: NA
j_gene: TRBJ1-1
v_gene: TRBV19
abundance: few

CDR3aa: CASSYGVTGTNEKLFF
CDR3nt: TGTGCCAGCAGTTACGGCGTGACAGGAACTAATGAAAAACTGTTTTTT
d_gene: NA
j_gene: TRBJ1-4
v_gene: TRBV6-5
abundance: NA

CDR3aa: CASSRLAGDLEQFF
CDR3nt: TGTGCCAGCAGTAGACTAGCGGGAGATCTTGAGCAGTTCTTC
d_gene: TRBD2
j_gene: TRBJ2-1
v_gene: TRBV27
abundance: few

CDR3aa: CASSPGLGAQYF
CDR3nt: TGTGCCAGCAGCCCGGGACTAGGGGCCCAGTACTTC
d_gene: TRBD2
j_gene: TRBJ2-5
v_gene: TRBV3-1/TRBV3-2
abundance: NA

CDR3aa: CASSLSGSTETQYF
CDR3nt: TGTGCCAGCAGTTTGAGTGGGAGCACAGAGACCCAGTACTTC
d_gene: NA
j_gene: TRBJ2-5
v_gene: TRBV28
abundance: NA

CDR3aa: CASSLAGGGSAGNTIYF
CDR3nt: TGCGCCAGCAGCTTGGCCGGGGGGGGCTCTGCTGGAAACACCATATATTTT
d_gene: NA
j_gene: TRBJ1-3
v_gene: TRBV5-1
abundance: NA

CDR3aa: CASGSLGDSNSPLHF
CDR3nt: TGTGCCAGCGGATCGTTGGGGGACAGTAATTCACCCCTCCACTTT
d_gene: TRBD1
j_gene: TRBJ1-6
v_gene: TRBV27
abundance: once

CDR3aa: CASSMGAGIYSNQPQHF
CDR3nt: TGTGCCAGTAGTATGGGAGCCGGGATTTATAGCAATCAGCCCCAGCATTTT
d_gene: NA
j_gene: TRBJ1-5
v_gene: TRBV19
abundance: NA

CDR3aa: CAAKGDRAGQPQHF
CDR3nt: TGTGCCGCCAAAGGCGACAGGGCGGGGCAGCCCCAGCATTTT
d_gene: TRBD1
j_gene: TRBJ1-5
v_gene: TRBV10-3
abundance: NA

CDR3aa: CASSQDRGDYNSPLHF
CDR3nt: TGTGCCAGCAGCCAAGATCGGGGGGACTATAATTCACCCCTCCACTTT
d_gene: NA
j_gene: TRBJ1-6
v_gene: TRBV3-1/TRBV3-2
abundance: once

CDR3aa: CASQTGIGNTIYF
CDR3nt: TGTGCCAGCCAGACAGGAATTGGAAACACCATATATTTT
d_gene: NA
j_gene: TRBJ1-3
v_gene: TRBV28
abundance: NA

CDR3aa: CASSLTSVGGELFF
CDR3nt: TGTGCCAGCAGCCTGACTAGCGTGGGCGGGGAGCTGTTTTTT
d_gene: TRBD2
j_gene: TRBJ2-2
v_gene: TRBV3-1/TRBV3-2
abundance: NA

CDR3aa: CASSQRGNTEAFF
CDR3nt: TGCGCCAGCAGCCAAAGGGGGAACACTGAAGCTTTCTTT
d_gene: NA
j_gene: TRBJ1-1
v_gene: TRBV5-1
abundance: NA

CDR3aa: CSVVTGWDQPQHF
CDR3nt: TGCAGCGTCGTGACAGGGTGGGATCAGCCCCAGCATTTT
d_gene: TRBD1
j_gene: TRBJ1-5
v_gene: TRBV29-1
abundance: NA

CDR3aa: CASSLGQPITYEQYF
CDR3nt: TGTGCCAGCAGTCTAGGACAACCCATTACCTACGAGCAGTACTTC
d_gene: NA
j_gene: TRBJ2-7
v_gene: TRBV27
abundance: NA

CDR3aa: CASSPDSYGYTF
CDR3nt: TGTGCCAGCAGCCCTGACAGCTATGGCTACACCTTC
d_gene: NA
j_gene: TRBJ1-2
v_gene: TRBV7-9
abundance: NA

CDR3aa: CASRGLAFTDTQYF
CDR3nt: TGTGCCAGCAGGGGACTAGCGTTCACAGATACGCAGTATTTT
d_gene: TRBD2
j_gene: TRBJ2-3
v_gene: TRBV25-1
abundance: NA

CDR3aa: CASSYTELDEQFF
CDR3nt: TGTGCCAGCAGTTACACCGAATTAGATGAGCAGTTCTTC
d_gene: NA
j_gene: TRBJ2-1
v_gene: TRBV6-6
abundance: NA

CDR3aa: CGVGQGDSEAFF
CDR3nt: TGTGGCGTAGGACAGGGGGATTCTGAAGCTTTCTTT
d_gene: TRBD1
j_gene: TRBJ1-1
v_gene: TRBV30
abundance: NA

CDR3aa: CASSETVFAGAPNTQYF
CDR3nt: TGTGCCAGCAGTGAAACGGTCTTTGCGGGAGCCCCGAATACGCAGTATTTT
d_gene: TRBD2
j_gene: TRBJ2-3
v_gene: TRBV25-1
abundance: NA

CDR3aa: CASSPGGVGLDEQFF
CDR3nt: TGCGCCAGCAGCCCTGGGGGGGTAGGTCTCGATGAGCAGTTCTTC
d_gene: TRBD2
j_gene: TRBJ2-1
v_gene: TRBV4-3
abundance: NA

CDR3aa: CASTRDTPTEAFF
CDR3nt: TGTGCCAGCACCCGGGACACCCCCACTGAAGCTTTCTTT
d_gene: NA
j_gene: TRBJ1-1
v_gene: TRBV2
abundance: NA

CDR3aa: CASSFWAGRVDEQFF
CDR3nt: TGTGCCAGTAGTTTCTGGGCGGGACGAGTCGATGAGCAGTTCTTC
d_gene: NA
j_gene: TRBJ2-1
v_gene: TRBV19
abundance: NA